This T cell receptor beta chain was profiled in a study of cytomegalovirus exposure and HLA in healthy donors. As for the study in general: Earlier work reported 117 million unique TCR beta sequences from about 190 million T cells. Among several hundred genotyped donors, around 77% fell in the Caucasian-associated ancestry cluster.

A multiplex PCR was run with 60 Vbeta primers and 13 Jbeta primers. Produced via immunoSEQ multiplex PCR; TCRdb's table is partial and in-frame only. The table includes roughly 170,000 clones, approximately 84% detected once. V was clipped by 6 bases and J by 4 bases, with 14 bases between them. CDR1 MNHEY and CDR2 SMNVEV come from the germline V gene (reference sequence). This CDR3 has 14 amino acids. Points from the study as a whole: Later analysis demonstrated an association between a missense DCLRE1C variant and TCR beta V- and J-gene trimming. Most of the CMV-associated TCR beta chains (in a later analysis) appeared to be HLA-restricted.

Of note for this clone: Its antigen is not known.

This TCR was recovered from a woman in her fifties or sixties in good health and CMV-seropositive. The V and J genes are TRBV27 and TRBJ2-3, with TRBD1 as a possible D gene (5 bases). Sequencing input: PBMCs. The CDR3 region has the DNA TGTGCCAGCAGCAAGACAGTTCAGTCAGATACGCAGTATTTT. This codes for CASSKTVQSDTQYF.